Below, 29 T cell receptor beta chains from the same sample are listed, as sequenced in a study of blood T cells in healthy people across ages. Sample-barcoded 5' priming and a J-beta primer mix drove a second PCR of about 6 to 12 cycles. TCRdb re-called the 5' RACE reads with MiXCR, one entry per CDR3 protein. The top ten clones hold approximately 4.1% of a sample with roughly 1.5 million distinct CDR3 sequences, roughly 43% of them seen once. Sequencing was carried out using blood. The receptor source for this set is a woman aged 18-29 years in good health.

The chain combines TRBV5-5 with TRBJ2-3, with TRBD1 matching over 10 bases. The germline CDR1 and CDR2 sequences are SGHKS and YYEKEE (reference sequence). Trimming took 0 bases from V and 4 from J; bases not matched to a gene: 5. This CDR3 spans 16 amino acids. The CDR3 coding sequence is TGTGCCAGCAGCTTGGGGCCTGGACAGGGGGCAGATACGCAGTATTTT. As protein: CASSLGPGQGADTQYF.

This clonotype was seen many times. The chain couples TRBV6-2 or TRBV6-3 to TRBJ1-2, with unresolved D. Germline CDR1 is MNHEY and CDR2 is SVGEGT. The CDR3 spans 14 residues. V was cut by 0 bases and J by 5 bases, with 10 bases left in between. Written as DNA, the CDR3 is TGTGCCAGCAGTTACTCCTACCGAGGATATGGCTACACCTTC. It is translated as CASSYSYRGYGYTF.

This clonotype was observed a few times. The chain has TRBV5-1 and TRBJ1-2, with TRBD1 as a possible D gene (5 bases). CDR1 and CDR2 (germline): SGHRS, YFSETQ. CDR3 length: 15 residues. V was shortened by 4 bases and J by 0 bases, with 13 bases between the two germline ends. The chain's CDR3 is CASSTGTATNYGYTF. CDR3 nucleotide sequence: TGCGCCAGCAGCACGGGGACCGCTACTAACTATGGCTACACCTTC.

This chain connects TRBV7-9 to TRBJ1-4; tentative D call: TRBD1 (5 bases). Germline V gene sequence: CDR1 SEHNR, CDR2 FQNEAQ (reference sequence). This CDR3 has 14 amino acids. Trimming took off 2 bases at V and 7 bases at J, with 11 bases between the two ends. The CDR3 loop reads CASSLQGFSEKLFF. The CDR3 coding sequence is TGTGCCAGCAGCTTACAGGGATTTAGTGAAAAACTGTTTTTT.

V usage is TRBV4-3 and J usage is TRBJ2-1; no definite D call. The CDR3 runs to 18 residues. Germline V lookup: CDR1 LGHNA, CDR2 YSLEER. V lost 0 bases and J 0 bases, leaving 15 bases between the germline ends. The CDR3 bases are TGCGCCAGCAGCCAAGACGGAGCCCCAGCGAGCTCCTACAATGAGCAGTTCTTC. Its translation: CASSQDGAPASSYNEQFF.

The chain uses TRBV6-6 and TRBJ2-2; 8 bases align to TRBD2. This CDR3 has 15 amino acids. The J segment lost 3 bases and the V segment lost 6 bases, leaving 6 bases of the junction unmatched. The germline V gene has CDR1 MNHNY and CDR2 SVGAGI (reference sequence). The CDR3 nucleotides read TGTGCCAGCAGCGACGGGAGGGACTACACCGGGGAGCTGTTTTTT. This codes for CASSDGRDYTGELFF.

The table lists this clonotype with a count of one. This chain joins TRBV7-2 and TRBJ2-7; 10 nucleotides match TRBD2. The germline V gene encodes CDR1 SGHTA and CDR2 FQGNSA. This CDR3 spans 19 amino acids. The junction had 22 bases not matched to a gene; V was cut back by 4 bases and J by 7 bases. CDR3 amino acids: CASSYPTYSGRPQGNEQYF. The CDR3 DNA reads TGTGCCAGCAGCTACCCAACGTATAGCGGGAGGCCTCAGGGAAATGAGCAGTACTTC.

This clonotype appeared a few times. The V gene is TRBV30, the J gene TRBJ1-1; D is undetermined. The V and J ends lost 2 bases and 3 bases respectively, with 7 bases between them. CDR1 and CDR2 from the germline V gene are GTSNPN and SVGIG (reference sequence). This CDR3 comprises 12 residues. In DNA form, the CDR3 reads TGTGCCTGGAGTCGCGGGTACACTGAAGCTTTCTTT. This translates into CAWSRGYTEAFF. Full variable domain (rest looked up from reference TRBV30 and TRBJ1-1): SQTIHQWPATLVQPVGSPLSLECTVEGTSNPNLYWYRQAAGRGLQLLFYSVGIGQISSEVPQNLSASRPQDRQFILSSKKLLLSDSGFYLCAWSRGYTEAFFGQGTRLTVV.

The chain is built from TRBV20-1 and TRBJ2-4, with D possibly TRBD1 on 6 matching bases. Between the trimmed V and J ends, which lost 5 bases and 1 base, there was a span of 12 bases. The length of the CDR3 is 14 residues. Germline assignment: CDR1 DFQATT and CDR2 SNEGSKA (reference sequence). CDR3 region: CSAATGFAKNIQYF. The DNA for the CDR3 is TGCAGTGCTGCTACAGGGTTTGCCAAAAACATTCAGTACTTC.

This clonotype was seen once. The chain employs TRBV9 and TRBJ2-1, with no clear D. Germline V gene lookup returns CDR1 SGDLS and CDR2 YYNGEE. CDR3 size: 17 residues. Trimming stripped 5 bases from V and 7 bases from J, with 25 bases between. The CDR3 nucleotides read TGTGCCAGCAGGAACCATAAGGCGGCCTGGGGATCGAATGAGCAGTTCTTC. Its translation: CASRNHKAAWGSNEQFF.

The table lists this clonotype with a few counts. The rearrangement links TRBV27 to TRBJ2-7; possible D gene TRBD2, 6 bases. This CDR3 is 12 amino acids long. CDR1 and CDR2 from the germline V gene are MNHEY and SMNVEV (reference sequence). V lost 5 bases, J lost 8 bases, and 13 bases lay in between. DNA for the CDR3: TGTGCCAGCAGTCCCGGGGGTTTGCAGCAGTACTTC. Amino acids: CASSPGGLQQYF.

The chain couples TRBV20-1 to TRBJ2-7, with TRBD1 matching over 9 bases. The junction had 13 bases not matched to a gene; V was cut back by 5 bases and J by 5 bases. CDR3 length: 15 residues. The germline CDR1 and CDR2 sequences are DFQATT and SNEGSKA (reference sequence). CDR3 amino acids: CSAPDLRQGGNEQYF. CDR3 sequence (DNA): TGCAGTGCTCCCGATCTTCGACAGGGGGGTAACGAGCAGTACTTC.

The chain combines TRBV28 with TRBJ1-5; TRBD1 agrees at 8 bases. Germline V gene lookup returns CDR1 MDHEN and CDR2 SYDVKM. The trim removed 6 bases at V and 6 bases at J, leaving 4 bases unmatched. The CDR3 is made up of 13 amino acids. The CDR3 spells CASRTGDGQPQHF. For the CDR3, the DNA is TGTGCCAGCAGGACAGGGGATGGTCAGCCCCAGCATTTT.

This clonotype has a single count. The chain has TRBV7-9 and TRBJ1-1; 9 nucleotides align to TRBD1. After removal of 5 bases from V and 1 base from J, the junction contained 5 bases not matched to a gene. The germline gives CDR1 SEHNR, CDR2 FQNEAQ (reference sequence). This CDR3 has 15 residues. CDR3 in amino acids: CASSRVGQGNTEAFF. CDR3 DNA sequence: TGTGCCAGCAGCCGCGTGGGACAGGGGAACACTGAAGCTTTCTTT.

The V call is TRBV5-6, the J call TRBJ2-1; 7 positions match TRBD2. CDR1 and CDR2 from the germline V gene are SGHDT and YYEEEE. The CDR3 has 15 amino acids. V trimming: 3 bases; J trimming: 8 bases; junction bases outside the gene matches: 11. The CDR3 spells CASSSRPGGTDEQFF. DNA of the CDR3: TGTGCCAGCAGCTCCAGACCGGGGGGTACCGATGAGCAGTTCTTC.

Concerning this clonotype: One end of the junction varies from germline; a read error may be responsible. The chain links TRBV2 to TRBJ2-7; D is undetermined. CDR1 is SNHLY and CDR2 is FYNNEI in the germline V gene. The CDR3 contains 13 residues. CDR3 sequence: CASRGSFSHEQYF. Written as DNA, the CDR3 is TGTGCCAGCAGGGGTAGTTTCTCCCACGAGCAGTACTTC.

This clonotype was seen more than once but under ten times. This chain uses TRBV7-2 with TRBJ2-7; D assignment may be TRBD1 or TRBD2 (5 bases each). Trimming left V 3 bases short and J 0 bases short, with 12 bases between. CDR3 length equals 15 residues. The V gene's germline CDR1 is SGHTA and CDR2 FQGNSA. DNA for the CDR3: TGTGCCAGCAGCTTGGGGACCATCTACTCCTACGAGCAGTACTTC. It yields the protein CASSLGTIYSYEQYF.

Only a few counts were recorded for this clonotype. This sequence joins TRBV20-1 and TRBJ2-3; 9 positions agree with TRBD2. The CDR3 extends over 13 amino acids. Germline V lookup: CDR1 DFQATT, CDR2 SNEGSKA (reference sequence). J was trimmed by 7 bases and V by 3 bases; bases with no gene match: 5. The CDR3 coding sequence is TGCAGTGCTAGTGCGGGGGGGCCGAATACGCAGTATTTT. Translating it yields CSASAGGPNTQYF.

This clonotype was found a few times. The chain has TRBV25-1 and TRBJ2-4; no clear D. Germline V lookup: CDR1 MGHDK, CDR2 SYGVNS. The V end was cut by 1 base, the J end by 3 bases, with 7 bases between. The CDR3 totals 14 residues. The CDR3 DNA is TGTGCCAGCAGTGAATTTGTCGGCAAAAACATTCAGTACTTC. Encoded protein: CASSEFVGKNIQYF. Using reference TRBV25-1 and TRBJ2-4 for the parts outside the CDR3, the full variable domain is EADIYQTPRYLVIGTGKKITLECSQTMGHDKMYWYQQDPGMELHLIHYSYGVNSTEKGDLSSESTVSRIRTEHFPLTLESARPSHTSQYLCASSEFVGKNIQYFGAGTRLSVL.

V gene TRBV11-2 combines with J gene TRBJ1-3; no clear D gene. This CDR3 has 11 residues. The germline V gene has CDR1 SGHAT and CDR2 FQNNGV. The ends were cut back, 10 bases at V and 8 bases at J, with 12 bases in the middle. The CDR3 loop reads CATREVDTIYF. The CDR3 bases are TGTGCCACCCGAGAGGTAGACACCATATATTTT.

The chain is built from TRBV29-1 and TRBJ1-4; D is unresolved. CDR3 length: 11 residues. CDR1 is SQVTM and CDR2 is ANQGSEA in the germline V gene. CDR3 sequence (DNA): TGCGGCATAGGGCAGGCTGAAAAACTGTTTTTT. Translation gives CGIGQAEKLFF.

Here the CDR3 DNA reads TGTGCCAGCAAACTAGCGACCATCCAAGAGACCCAGTACTTC. Encoded protein: CASKLATIQETQYF. V usage is TRBV2 and J usage is TRBJ2-5, with TRBD2 identical over 7 bases. This CDR3 region has 14 residues. CDR1 and CDR2 (germline): SNHLY, FYNNEI. V lost 7 bases to trimming and J lost 1 base; unmatched junction nucleotides: 6.

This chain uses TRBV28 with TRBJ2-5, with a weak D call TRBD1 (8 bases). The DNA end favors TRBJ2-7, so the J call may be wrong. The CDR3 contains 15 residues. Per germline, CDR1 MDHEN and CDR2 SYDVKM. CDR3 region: CASSSSGGGSYEQYF. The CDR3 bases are TGTGCCAGCAGTTCCTCAGGGGGCGGGAGCTACGAGCAGTACTTC.

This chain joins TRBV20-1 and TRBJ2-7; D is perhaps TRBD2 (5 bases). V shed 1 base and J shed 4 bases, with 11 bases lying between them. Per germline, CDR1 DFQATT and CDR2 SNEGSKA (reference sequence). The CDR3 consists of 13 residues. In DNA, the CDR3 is TGCAGTGCTAGAGGGGCTAGCTCTTACGAGCAGTACTTC. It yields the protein CSARGASSYEQYF.

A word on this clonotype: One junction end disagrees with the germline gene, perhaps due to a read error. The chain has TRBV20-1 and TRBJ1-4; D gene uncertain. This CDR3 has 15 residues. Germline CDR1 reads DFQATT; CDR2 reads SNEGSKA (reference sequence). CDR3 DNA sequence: TGCGGTGCAACGACAACTCATGCAACTAATGAAAAACTGTTTTTT. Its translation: CGATTTHATNEKLFF.

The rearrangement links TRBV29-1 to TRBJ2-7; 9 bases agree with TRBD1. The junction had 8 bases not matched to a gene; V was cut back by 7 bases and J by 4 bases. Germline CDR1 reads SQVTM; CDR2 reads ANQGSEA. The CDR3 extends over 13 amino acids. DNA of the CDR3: TGCAGCGCCGCCGGGACAGGGAGTTACGAGCAGTACTTC. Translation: CSAAGTGSYEQYF.

In DNA form, the CDR3 reads TGTGCCAGCAGCCGAGAATATGGCTACACCTTC. This gives the protein CASSREYGYTF. V gene TRBV2 combines with J gene TRBJ1-2; D is unresolved. V was trimmed by 6 bases and J by 5 bases, leaving 7 bases between them. CDR1 is SNHLY and CDR2 is FYNNEI in the germline V gene. This CDR3 comprises 11 residues.

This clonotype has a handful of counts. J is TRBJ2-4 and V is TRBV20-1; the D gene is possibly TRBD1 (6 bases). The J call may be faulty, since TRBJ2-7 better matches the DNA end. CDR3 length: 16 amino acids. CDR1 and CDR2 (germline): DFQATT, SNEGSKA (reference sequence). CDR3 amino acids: CSARIQGLGPESEQYF. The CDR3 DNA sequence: TGCAGTGCTAGAATACAGGGATTAGGCCCAGAGTCCGAGCAGTACTTC.

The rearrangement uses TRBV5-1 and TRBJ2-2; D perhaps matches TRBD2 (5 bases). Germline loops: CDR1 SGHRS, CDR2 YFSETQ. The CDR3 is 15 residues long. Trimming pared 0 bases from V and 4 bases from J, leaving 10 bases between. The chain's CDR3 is CASSLDQSGTGELFF. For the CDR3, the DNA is TGCGCCAGCAGCTTGGACCAAAGCGGCACCGGGGAGCTGTTTTTT.